This record concerns one T cell receptor beta chain sequence. No cognate antigen has been identified for it. Qualities for individual bases were not recorded, and no much larger clone is one base off. This sample was taken from a study of cytomegalovirus exposure and HLA in healthy donors (dated by TCRdb to about 2017). For the study in its entirety: In an earlier analysis of 587 of the donors, 250 to 300 Gb of sequence data and some 100 million unique TCR beta sequences from roughly 200 million T cells were reported. An early release covering roughly 580 HLA-typed donors comprised about 310 gigabases of sequencing data and tens of millions of unique TCR sequences. Among the roughly 390 genotyped donors, around 81% belonged to the genetic ancestry cluster associated with self-reported Caucasian donors. The study aimed to test whether signatures of past pathogen exposure could be identified by cataloging public T cell receptors. The study profiled the T cell repertoires of hundreds of subjects by immunosequencing and related them to cytomegalovirus serostatus. Besides the first cohort of hundreds of subjects, a separate validation cohort made up of over 95 different subjects was used. The study combined high-throughput TCR immunosequencing, statistical association of individual TCRs with disease status, and machine learning to predict cytomegalovirus infection status. To study patterns of TCR occurrence, a later analysis re-analyzed previously published TCR beta repertoires from hundreds of donors and added high-resolution HLA genotyping. In the later analysis, no new phenotypic data were used to find candidate immune exposures; instead, reliance was placed on TCR beta sequences and their occurrence across donors. An earlier analysis of fewer than 700 of the donors applied high-throughput TCR beta sequencing to assess whether each TCR beta V gene segment acted as functional or pseudogenic. Donor age, sex, ethnicity and CMV serostatus were collected together with the repertoire data. A later genetic analysis used genome-wide SNP genotypes for about 60% of the roughly 700 donors, treating that subset as a discovery cohort. All discovery cohort repertoires had been generated using a single sequencing platform. HLA typing included class I and class II loci at four-digit resolution. Typing coverage differed by locus: A, B, C, DRB1 and DQB1 were typed in roughly 629-640 donors, DQA1 in 500 to 550, DPA1 in 606, and DPB1 in approximately 450. Roughly five DR-DQ haplotypes were handled as single units for association and clustering because linkage in the cohort was strong. On average, roughly 250,000 unique TCR beta nucleotide sequences were sequenced per donor among roughly 430 genotyped donors of the cohort, with roughly 18% of those sequences being non-productive. Study-level results and caveats: Compared with the approximately 670-donor mean, donors in an Asian-associated ancestry cluster had fewer N-insertions in productive TCRs, according to a later genetic analysis. In an earlier analysis of 587 of the donors, most TCR beta V segments appeared in productive rearrangements about 90% or about 30% of the time, broadly matching IMGT annotations. In this cohort, only TCR beta chains were sequenced, and detectable features were limited by the absence of alpha or paired-chain data. The earlier analysis of some 560 of the donors excluded some 15 rarely observed V segments, including chromosome 9 orphons, because counts were too low. In a later analysis, HLA-associated TCR beta chains were found to be more clonally expanded and to have lower generation probabilities than equally common non-associated chains. In a later analysis, most CMV-associated TCR beta chains were found to appear HLA-restricted, with HLA associations seemingly driven largely by CMV exposure. For the cohort, immune exposure information was limited to CMV serostatus. According to a later analysis, parvovirus B19, influenza, CMV and Epstein-Barr virus appeared linked to several top co-occurrence clusters. Specific HLA alleles were associated with roughly 16,000 TCR beta sequences at a false discovery rate of 0.05 in a later analysis. V-gene and J-gene trimming of TCR beta chains was associated with a missense DCLRE1C variant in a later genetic analysis, and the association was replicated in an independent cohort. Correlated functional status among segregating V segments might be attributable to linkage disequilibrium, but an unknown experimental factor could not be ruled out. Cytomegalovirus status was reported to be diagnosed by the classifier with high specificity and sensitivity in both the original and validation cohorts. Most TCR sequences were observed very rarely across donors, whereas some public TCRs were present in many individuals. In the study, approximately 150 TCR beta chains were listed as associated with cytomegalovirus. Sequencing depth was assumed to be roughly uniform across donors in the presence/absence analyses, though that assumption may not hold. Because HLA typing was unavailable for some donors at each locus, only the typed subset was used in association tests. In vitro tests confirmed that a few of the cytomegalovirus-associated TCR beta chains recognize cytomegalovirus antigens. The authors suggested that the approach could potentially be extended to other disease states and immunological phenotypes. Assigning TCR associations to individual alleles was difficult when HLA alleles, especially DR and DQ, strongly co-occurred. The sequencing pipeline was judged likely to have produced a cluster of highly shared sequence variants as a technical artifact. A further reported finding was that TCR beta sequences accurately predicted the HLA-A and HLA-B alleles for most subjects in the first cohort. According to a later analysis, TCR association rates differed among HLA loci, with DRB1 alleles showing the most associated TCRs and HLA-C alleles showing the fewest.

The receptor library was made with the immunoSEQ multiplex PCR assay. For the multiplex PCR, a mixture combining 60 forward primers for TCR Vbeta segments and 13 reverse primers for TCR Jbeta segments was used. The CDR3 region of rearranged TCR beta genes was amplified from genomic DNA by a multiplex PCR assay. On the Illumina HiSeq System, the amplified TCR beta libraries were sequenced as 87-base-pair reads. For the original study's pipeline: In a later analysis, 70 million to 95 million unique TCR beta chains were counted across the 500 to 850 repertoires, and roughly 11 million of these chains were shared by at least two donors. To remove PCR and sequencing errors, raw reads were error-corrected and collapsed into unique sequences using a nearest-neighbor algorithm that merged closely related sequences. CDR3 sequences were aligned to IMGT reference sequences to assign V, D and J gene segments. Each retained sequence needed at least a six-nucleotide match to both a V gene segment and a J gene segment. A rearrangement counted as productive if the CDR3 had no stop codons and remained in frame with V and J, and every other rearrangement counted as non-productive. CDR3 was defined according to IMGT convention as the region running from the second conserved V-encoded cysteine to the conserved J-encoded phenylalanine. The earlier analysis of 587 of the donors excluded any sequence lacking an unambiguous match to a single V gene segment. An earlier analysis of 587 of the donors classified V segments as functional when productive rearrangements were above 56.7% and as segregating when the standard deviation between donors was above 5%. A statistical classification framework was developed to diagnose cytomegalovirus status using the catalog of TCR beta chain sequences. In a later analysis, V and J genes were assigned by comparing TCR nucleotide sequences against IMGT/GENE-DB human TR gene sequences. In a later analysis, CDR3 sequences and most-parsimonious VDJ recombination scenarios were assigned using the TCRdist pipeline. In a later analysis, each TCR beta chain was defined by its CDR3 amino acid sequence together with its V-gene family, and reads lacking a unique V-gene family were excluded. In a later analysis, nearly 600 highly shared, low-generation-probability nucleotide sequences were removed to address suspected cross-contamination and a sequencing artifact. In a later analysis, a clonal expansion index was calculated for each public chain from normalized within-repertoire ranks of inferred template counts. In a later analysis, generation probabilities were computed with a VDJ recombination model fitted to out-of-frame rearrangements, and the resulting probabilities were checked against IGoR. In a later analysis, hypergeometric tests were used to score TCR-TCR, TCR-HLA and TCR-CMV co-occurrence, with a repertoire-size bias correction applied to TCR pairs. False discovery rates were estimated in a later analysis by permuting HLA or CMV assignments 20 times. In a later analysis, co-occurring TCRs were grouped with DBSCAN, and TCRdist sequence similarity was added when clustering was performed within HLA-allele-positive subsets. Repertoires with fewer than 30,000 or more than 120,000 public chains were left out of co-occurrence clustering, as were about 5 repertoires with anomalous nucleotide sharing. Entries here come from immuneACCESS through TCRdb and include only in-frame sequences with V and J called. Some clones fail to appear in such tables; in the studies checked, an unresolved V gene covers under half of the shortfall, and the cause of the remainder is unknown. V and J calls and clone size are given by that table; D and trimming were obtained from the DNA. Within this sample are over 150,000 clones, with more than 60% of them counted one time only. The top ten hold 1.2% to 1.5% of the sample.

The cohort comprised several hundred healthy bone marrow donors. All cohort members were sampled while nominally healthy, although unrecorded immune exposures were likely present. The donor tested CMV seropositive and was one of the 289 seropositive cohort members. Every donor gave a peripheral blood sample, and the peripheral blood mononuclear cells from that sample were used for TCR beta sequencing. Genomic DNA was extracted from the blood cell samples with the Qiagen DNeasy Blood Extraction Kit. The specimen was PBMCs. The sequence was collected from a woman younger than 45 in good health and CMV-seropositive.

The bases read TGTGCCAGCAGGGAAAAGGGGGCTCTTTGGGTTAGCTCCTACAATGAGCAGTTCTTC. Protein translation: CASREKGALWVSSYNEQFF. The chain was built from TRBV6-1 and TRBJ2-1; 7 central bases correspond to TRBD1. Via the germline V gene, CDR1 is MNHNS and CDR2 SASEGT. V is pruned by 6 bases and J by 0 bases, leaving 17 bases of the junction without a gene match. The CDR3 sequence holds 19 residues, the cysteine and phenylalanine included. The kept DNA is CDR3 alone, 57 bases in frame from the first base.